Detailed here is one TCR beta chain. Profiling relied on immunoSEQ multiplex PCR, and the TCRdb table lists in-frame clones only, not all of them. The table includes approximately 100,000 clones, roughly four fifths detected once. This CDR3 comprises 14 residues. The ends were cut back, 0 bases at V and 6 bases at J, with 10 bases in the middle. CDR1 and CDR2 from the germline V gene are SGHRS and YFSETQ. This sample was taken from a study of blood T cell repertoires in COVID-19. Study overall: Sources were T cells, B-cell-depleted T cells, or PBMCs; the material itself was cDNA or gDNA.

The rearrangement uses TRBV5-1 and TRBJ2-4; D unresolved. The receptor comes from a woman aged 55-70 years with acute or convalescent COVID-19. The material sequenced was peripheral blood. The CDR3: CASSLGGHRNIQYF. The CDR3 DNA is TGCGCCAGCAGCTTGGGTGGTCACAGAAACATTCAGTACTTC.